The sequence of this T cell receptor (beta chain) was determined in a study of blood T cell repertoires in COVID-19 (TCRdb year 2020). Study-level background: Samples from collaborators originated in the United States, Italy and Spain and spanned both the acute and convalescent phases of COVID-19. The material from the prospective study consisted of cDNA or gDNA derived from T cells, B-cell-depleted T cells, or PBMCs. The samples were drawn from the first 160 participants of the ongoing ImmuneRACE study and from 1,254 subjects provided by 6 global collaborators. Deeply sampled blood TCRbeta repertoires from subjects exposed to, actively infected with, or recovered from COVID-19 were included in the dataset. The repertoires were made available in a free public database intended to serve as a resource for research on the immune response to SARS-CoV-2. A de-identified subject ID, COVID-19 status, age in years and sex were almost always included in the sample metadata. Where available, HLA class I and class II types were obtained from metadata supplied by the sample provider rather than from assay-based typing. The full study reports these points: The amount of clinical and demographic metadata varied by source and participant and was provided uncurated.

In regard to this clone: Its antigen is still unknown. The sample holds no much larger clone one base away, and base qualities are not on file.

The collaborating institutions used their own protocols to collect whole blood in K2EDTA tubes. For TCRbeta analysis, collaborators shipped samples as frozen whole blood, isolated PBMCs, or DNA extracted from either of those sample types. The immunoSEQ Assay, a bias-controlled multiplex PCR, was used to amplify TCRbeta CDR3 regions from genomic DNA. The authors processed their data as follows. Nucleated cell counts per sample were estimated from amplification of reference gene primers within the assay. To quantify the absolute abundance of each unique TCRbeta CDR3 rearrangement, sequence reads were collapsed and filtered. For each sample, productive Simpson clonality was calculated as the square root of Simpson's diversity index across productive rearrangements. TCRdb took this table from immuneACCESS and kept in-frame rearrangements with V and J called. Such tables lack part of the clones; where checked against another copy, unresolved V genes explain under half of the gap, and the rest is unexplained. Clone size and the V and J calls come from that table; the DNA yielded D and trimming. Counted in this sample were around 140,000 clones; approximately 90% of them appeared once. The top ten constitute roughly a sixth of the sample.

Taken from the germline V gene, the CDR1 and CDR2 loops are SNHLY and FYNNEI. From cysteine to phenylalanine, the CDR3 is 15 amino acids long. The kept DNA is CDR3 alone, 45 bases in frame from the first base. The germline V end is reduced by 4 bases and the J end by 7 bases; junction bases left unmatched: 11. The V and J genes are TRBV2 and TRBJ2-3; 7 central bases correspond to TRBD1. This clonotype was sampled from a man in his forties or fifties with active or convalescent COVID-19. Specimen: peripheral blood. The nucleotide sequence reads as follows: TGTGCCAGCAGTGTTGGCAGGGGGATTGGAAATACGCAGTATTTT. Protein translation: CASSVGRGIGNTQYF.